This entry concerns a single TCR beta chain. Between the trimmed V and J ends, which lost 1 base and 5 bases, there was a span of 3 bases. The CDR3 extends over 12 amino acids. Germline V gene data show CDR1 as SGHNT and CDR2 as YENEEA. This record belongs to a study of blood T cell repertoires in COVID-19. Study-level background: Acute and convalescent COVID-19 samples came from the United States, Italy and Spain. Sample material is recorded as cDNA or gDNA derived from T cells, B-cell-depleted T cells, or PBMCs.

Only in-frame clones appear in the TCRdb table, and some are missing; sequencing was by immunoSEQ multiplex PCR. The table includes over 100,000 clones, 65% to 90% detected once. The TCR was taken from a man aged 80 or over with acute or convalescent COVID-19. The chain combines TRBV11-3 with TRBJ2-1; D uncertain. Sequenced input: peripheral blood. The CDR3 DNA reads as TGTGCCAGCAGCTTAGTAGACAATGAGCAGTTCTTC. The encoded protein is CASSLVDNEQFF.